The T cell receptor (beta chain) under discussion was sequenced for a study of T cell responses to AZD1222 COVID-19 vaccine. In the case of this clone: Antigen unknown.

Sequenced by immunoSEQ multiplex PCR; TCRdb stores in-frame clones only, minus some. The repertoire holds tens of thousands of clones, with more than 60% as singletons. Recipients boosted at about 4 weeks or about 12 weeks are pooled. Study-wide results and caveats: Donors were mostly white British, more females; clonal diversity possibly underestimated. Reports say nearly half of spike-specific TCRs go after unmutated variant regions.

In germline, CDR1 is GTSNPN, CDR2 SVGIG (reference sequence). Trimming removed 1 base at V and 2 bases at J, with 2 bases between. The length of the CDR3 is 11 residues. The V call is TRBV30, the J call TRBJ1-2; no clear D. This sample comprised peripheral blood, obtained 28 days after the second AZD1222 dose. The receptor was derived from an adult who received the AZD1222 COVID-19 vaccine. The CDR3 DNA sequence: TGTGCCTGGAGTGGGAACTATGGCTACACCTTC. It encodes CAWSGNYGYTF. Full variable domain (rest looked up from reference TRBV30 and TRBJ1-2): SQTIHQWPATLVQPVGSPLSLECTVEGTSNPNLYWYRQAAGRGLQLLFYSVGIGQISSEVPQNLSASRPQDRQFILSSKKLLLSDSGFYLCAWSGNYGYTFGSGTRLTVV.